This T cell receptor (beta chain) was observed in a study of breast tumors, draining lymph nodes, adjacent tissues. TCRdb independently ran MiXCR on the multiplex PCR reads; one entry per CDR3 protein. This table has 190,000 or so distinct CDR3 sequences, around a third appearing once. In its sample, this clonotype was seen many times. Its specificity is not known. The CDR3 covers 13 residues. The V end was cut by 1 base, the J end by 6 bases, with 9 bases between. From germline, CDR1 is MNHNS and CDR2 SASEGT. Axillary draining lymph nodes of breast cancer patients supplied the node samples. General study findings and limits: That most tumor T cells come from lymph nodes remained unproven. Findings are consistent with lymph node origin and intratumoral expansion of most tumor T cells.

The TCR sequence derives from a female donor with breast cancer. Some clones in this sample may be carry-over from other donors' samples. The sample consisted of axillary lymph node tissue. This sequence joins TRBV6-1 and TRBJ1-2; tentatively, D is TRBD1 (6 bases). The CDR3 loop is CASSEESGDGYTF. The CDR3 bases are TGTGCCAGCAGTGAAGAGTCAGGGGATGGCTACACCTTC.